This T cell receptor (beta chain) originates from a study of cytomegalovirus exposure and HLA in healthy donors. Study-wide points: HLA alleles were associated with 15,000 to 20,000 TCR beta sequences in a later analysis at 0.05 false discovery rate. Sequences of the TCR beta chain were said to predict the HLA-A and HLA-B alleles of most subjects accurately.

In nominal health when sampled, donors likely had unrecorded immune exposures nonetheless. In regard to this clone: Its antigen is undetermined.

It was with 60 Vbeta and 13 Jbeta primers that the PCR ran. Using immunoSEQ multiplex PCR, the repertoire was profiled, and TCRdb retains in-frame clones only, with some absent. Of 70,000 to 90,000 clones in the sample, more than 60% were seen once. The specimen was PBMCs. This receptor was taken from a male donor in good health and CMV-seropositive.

The CDR3 sequence is CASSIGGTSGSETQYF. The DNA of the CDR3 is TGTGCCAGTAGTATAGGAGGGACTAGCGGGAGCGAGACCCAGTACTTC. The rearrangement links TRBV19 to TRBJ2-5, with 14 bases lining up with TRBD2. The V segment lost 1 base and the J segment 5 bases; nucleotides outside the gene matches: 3. There are 16 residues in the CDR3. CDR1 LNHDA and CDR2 SQIVND come from the germline V gene (reference sequence).